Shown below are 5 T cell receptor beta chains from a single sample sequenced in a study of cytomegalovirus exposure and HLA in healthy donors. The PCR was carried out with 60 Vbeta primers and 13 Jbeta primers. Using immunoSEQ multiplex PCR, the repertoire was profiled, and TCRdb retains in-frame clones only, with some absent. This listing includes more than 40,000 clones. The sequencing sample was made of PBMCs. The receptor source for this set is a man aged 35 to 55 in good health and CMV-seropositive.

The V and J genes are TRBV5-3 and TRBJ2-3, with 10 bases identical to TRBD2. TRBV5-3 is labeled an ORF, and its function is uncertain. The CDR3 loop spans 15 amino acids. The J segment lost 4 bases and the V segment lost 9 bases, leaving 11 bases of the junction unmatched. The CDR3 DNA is TGTGCCACCCGCGAGCGGGGGGGCCTCTCAGATACGCAGTATTTT. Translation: CATRERGGLSDTQYF.

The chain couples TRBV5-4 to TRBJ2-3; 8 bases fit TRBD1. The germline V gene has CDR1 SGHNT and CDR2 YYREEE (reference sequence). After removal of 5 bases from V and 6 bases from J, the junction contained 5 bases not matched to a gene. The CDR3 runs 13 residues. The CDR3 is CASSFQGADTQYF. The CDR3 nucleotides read TGTGCCAGCAGTTTCCAGGGGGCGGATACGCAGTATTTT.

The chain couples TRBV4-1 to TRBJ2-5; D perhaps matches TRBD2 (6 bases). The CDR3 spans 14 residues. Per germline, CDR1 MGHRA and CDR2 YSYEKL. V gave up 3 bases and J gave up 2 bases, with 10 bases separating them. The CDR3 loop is CASSHGGVQETQYF. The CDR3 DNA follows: TGCGCCAGCAGCCACGGGGGAGTTCAAGAGACCCAGTACTTC.

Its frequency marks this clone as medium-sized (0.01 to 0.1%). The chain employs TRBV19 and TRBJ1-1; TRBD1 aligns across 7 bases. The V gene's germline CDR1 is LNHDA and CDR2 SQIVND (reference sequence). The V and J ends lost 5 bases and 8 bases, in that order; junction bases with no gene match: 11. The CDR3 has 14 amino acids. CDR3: CASSLEQGQPEAFF. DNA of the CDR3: TGTGCCAGTAGTTTGGAACAGGGGCAACCCGAAGCTTTCTTT. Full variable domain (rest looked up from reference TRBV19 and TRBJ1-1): DGGITQSPKYLFRKEGQNVTLSCEQNLNHDAMYWYRQDPGQGLRLIYYSQIVNDFQKGDIAEGYSVSREKKESFPLTVTSAQKNPTAFYLCASSLEQGQPEAFFGQGTRLTVV.

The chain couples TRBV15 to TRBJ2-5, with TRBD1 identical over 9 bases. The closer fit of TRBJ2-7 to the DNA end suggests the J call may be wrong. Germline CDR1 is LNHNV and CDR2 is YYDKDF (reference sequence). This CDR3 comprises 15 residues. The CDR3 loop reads CATSSQDRGAYEQYF. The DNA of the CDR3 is TGTGCCACCAGCAGCCAGGACAGGGGAGCCTACGAGCAGTACTTC.